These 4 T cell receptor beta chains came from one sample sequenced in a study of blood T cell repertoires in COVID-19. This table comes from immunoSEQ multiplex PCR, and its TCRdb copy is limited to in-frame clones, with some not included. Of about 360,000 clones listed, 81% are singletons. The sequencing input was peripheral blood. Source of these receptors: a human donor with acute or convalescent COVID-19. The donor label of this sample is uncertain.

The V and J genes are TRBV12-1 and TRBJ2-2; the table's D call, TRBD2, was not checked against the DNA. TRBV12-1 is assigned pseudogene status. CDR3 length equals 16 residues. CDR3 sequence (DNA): TGTGCCAGCAGCCAAACTTTCGGACTTAACACCGGGGAGCTGTTTTTT. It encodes CASSQTFGLNTGELFF.

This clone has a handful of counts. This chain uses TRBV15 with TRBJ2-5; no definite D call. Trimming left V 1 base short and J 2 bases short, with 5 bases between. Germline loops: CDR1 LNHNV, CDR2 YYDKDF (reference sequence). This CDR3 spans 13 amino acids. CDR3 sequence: CATSRAPQETQYF. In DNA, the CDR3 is TGTGCCACCAGCAGAGCCCCTCAAGAGACCCAGTACTTC.

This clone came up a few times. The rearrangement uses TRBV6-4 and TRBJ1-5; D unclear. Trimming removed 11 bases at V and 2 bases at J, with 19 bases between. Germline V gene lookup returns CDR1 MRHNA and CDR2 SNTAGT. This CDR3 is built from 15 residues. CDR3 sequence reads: CACENCERGNQPQHF. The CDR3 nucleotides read TGTGCCTGTGAGAATTGCGAGCGGGGCAATCAGCCCCAGCATTTT.

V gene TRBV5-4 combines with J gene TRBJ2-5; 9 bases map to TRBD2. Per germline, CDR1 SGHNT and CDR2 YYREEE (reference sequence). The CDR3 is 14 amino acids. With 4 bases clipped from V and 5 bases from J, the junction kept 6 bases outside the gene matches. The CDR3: CASSPSGVSETQYF. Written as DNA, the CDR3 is TGTGCCAGCAGCCCTAGCGGGGTCTCGGAGACCCAGTACTTC.